This passage covers 25 T cell receptor beta chains from one sample sequenced in a study of patients and donors after allogeneic stem cell transplantation. TCRdb redid the calling of the RT-PCR reads with MiXCR, one entry per CDR3 protein. The sample includes approximately 140,000 distinct CDR3 sequences, about two fifths of them seen just once. The source material was blood, either unsorted or a sorted T cell fraction (not recorded which). The source is a human donor who was either an allogeneic HSCT recipient or a stem cell or donor lymphocyte infusion donor (not recorded which). It is not recorded whose cells these are; they may come from a transplant donor.

The chain links TRBV28 to TRBJ2-7; D gene uncertain. Trimming cost V 8 bases and J 0 bases, with 8 bases left between them. Germline V CDR1 and CDR2: MDHEN, SYDVKM. This CDR3 is built from 12 residues. For the CDR3, the DNA is TGTGCCAGCCAGGCAGCCTCCTACGAGCAGTACGTC. Translating gives CASQAASYEQYV.

The chain recombines TRBV4-3 with TRBJ2-5; D may be TRBD2 (6 bases). The CDR3 loop spans 15 amino acids. With 4 bases removed from V and 1 base from J, the gap between germline ends came to 13 bases. Germline CDR1 and CDR2: LGHNA and YSLEER. The CDR3 nucleotides are TGCGCCAGCAGCCCCCATGGCGGGACCCAAGAGACCCAGTACTTC. The encoded protein is CASSPHGGTQETQYF.

The CDR3, as DNA: TGCGCCAGCAGCTTGGTCCTAACCGGGACAGGGCAATACGAGCAGTACTTC. This encodes CASSLVLTGTGQYEQYF. This rearrangement joins TRBV5-1 to TRBJ2-7, with 9 bases matching TRBD1. The CDR3 has 17 amino acids. Per the germline V gene, CDR1 is SGHRS and CDR2 is YFSETQ. With 0 bases clipped from V and 4 bases from J, the junction kept 11 bases outside the gene matches.

This clonotype appeared a few times. V gene TRBV20-1 combines with J gene TRBJ2-2; D is unclear. Germline CDR1 is DFQATT and CDR2 is SNEGSKA (reference sequence). The length of the CDR3 is 12 residues. V lost 2 bases to trimming and J lost 6 bases, with 7 bases between them. The CDR3 reads CSARRLAGELFF. CDR3 DNA: TGCAGTGCTAGAAGGCTGGCCGGGGAGCTGTTTTTT.

There are a few counts of this clonotype. V usage is TRBV28 and J usage is TRBJ2-7, with 9 bases fitting TRBD1. CDR1 and CDR2 from the germline V gene are MDHEN and SYDVKM. Trimming at V came to 6 bases and at J to 5 bases, leaving 11 bases not matched to a gene. The CDR3 has 15 amino acids. The CDR3 DNA follows: TGTGCCAGCAGCCTATTCCGGGACAGGGTCCACGAGCAGTACTTC. The encoded protein is CASSLFRDRVHEQYF. The variable domain in full, with the rest retrieved from reference TRBV28 and TRBJ2-7, is DVKVTQSSRYLVKRTGEKVFLECVQDMDHENMFWYRQDPGLGLRLIYFSYDVKMKEKGDIPEGYSVSREKKERFSLILESASTNQTSMYLCASSLFRDRVHEQYFGPGTRLTVT.

The chain recombines TRBV6-2 or TRBV6-3 with TRBJ2-2; D possibly corresponds to TRBD2 (5 bases). Germline loops: CDR1 MNHEY, CDR2 SVGEGT. The CDR3 sequence is 11 residues long. V lost 7 bases and J 8 bases, leaving 8 bases between the germline ends. The CDR3 here is CASTIAGELFF. In DNA, the CDR3 is TGTGCCAGCACCATAGCGGGGGAGCTGTTTTTT.

The rearrangement links TRBV3-1 to TRBJ1-3; D gene uncertain. The CDR3 has 15 amino acids. V was trimmed by 3 bases and J by 3 bases, leaving 12 bases between them. The V gene's germline CDR1 is LGHDT and CDR2 YNNKEL (reference sequence). CDR3 protein: CASSQAHSFGNTIYF. The CDR3, as DNA: TGTGCCAGCAGCCAGGCTCACTCCTTTGGAAACACCATATATTTT.

The J gene is TRBJ1-4, the V gene TRBV29-1; D remains unclear. Germline V gene sequence: CDR1 SQVTM, CDR2 ANQGSEA. There are 14 residues in the CDR3. Trimming left V 4 bases short and J 6 bases short, with 15 bases between. The CDR3 sequence is CSVAWRLKDEKLFF. CDR3 coding DNA: TGCAGCGTTGCCTGGAGACTAAAGGATGAAAAACTGTTTTTT. Looking up the rest from reference TRBV29-1 and TRBJ1-4 gives the full variable domain: SAVISQKPSRDICQRGTSLTIQCQVDSQVTMMFWYRQQPGQSLTLIATANQGSEATYESGFVIDKFPISRPNLTFSTLTVSNMSPEDSSIYLCSVAWRLKDEKLFFGSGTQLSVL.

This clonotype was observed a handful of times. The gene calls are TRBV6-5 and TRBJ2-1, with D hard to call. V was cut by 0 bases and J by 2 bases, with 8 bases left in between. CDR3 size: 15 residues. Germline V CDR1 and CDR2: MNHEY, SVGAGI. The CDR3 nucleotides read TGTGCCAGCAGTTACTCGCCTGATACCTACAATGAGCAGTTCTTC. Its protein is CASSYSPDTYNEQFF.

This clonotype turned up a few times. The chain joins TRBV10-2 to TRBJ1-1; 8 nucleotides match TRBD1. Germline CDR1 and CDR2: WSHSY and SAAADI. Trimming removed 1 base from V and 1 base from J; junction bases left unmatched: 2. This CDR3 is built from 15 residues. Written as DNA, the CDR3 is TGCGCCAGCAGTGAGTGGGGGACAGGGAACACTGAAGCTTTCTTT. This translates into CASSEWGTGNTEAFF.

This chain's CDR3 is CASSLAHRSYEQYF. CDR3 sequence (DNA): TGTGCCAGCAGCTTAGCGCACAGAAGTTACGAGCAGTACTTC. V and J are TRBV7-9 and TRBJ2-7; no clear D gene. Looked up from germline, CDR1 is SEHNR and CDR2 is FQNEAQ (reference sequence). Trimming took 0 bases from V and 4 from J, leaving 10 bases between them. This CDR3 spans 14 amino acids.

The gene calls are TRBV20-1 and TRBJ1-2; weak D call: TRBD1 (5 bases). This CDR3 is 14 amino acids long. CDR1 and CDR2 from the germline V gene are DFQATT and SNEGSKA (reference sequence). Trimming cost V 2 bases and J 7 bases, with 17 bases left between them. The DNA of the CDR3 is TGCAGTGCTAGACCGTATAGGACCGGGGGTGGCTACACCTTC. As protein: CSARPYRTGGGYTF.

This clonotype was found a few times. The V gene is TRBV12-3 or TRBV12-4, the J gene TRBJ2-5; a weak D match, TRBD1 (6 bases). This CDR3 is built from 15 residues. V was cut by 0 bases and J by 2 bases, with 10 bases left in between. CDR3 loop: CASSLAGARQETQYF. CDR3 in DNA: TGTGCCAGCAGTTTAGCGGGGGCCCGACAAGAGACCCAGTACTTC.

V is TRBV12-3 or TRBV12-4 and J is TRBJ1-1; D is possibly TRBD1 (5 bases). CDR3 size: 13 residues. Trimming pared 4 bases from V and 4 bases from J, leaving 10 bases between. In DNA, the CDR3 is TGTGCCAGCAGTTCCTCCAGGGCCACTGAAGCTTTCTTT. As protein: CASSSSRATEAFF.

The J gene is TRBJ2-5, the V gene TRBV2; D is uncertain. The CDR3 has 12 residues. Per germline, CDR1 SNHLY and CDR2 FYNNEI. The V end lost 7 bases, the J end lost 4 bases, and 10 bases lay between the germline ends. CDR3 coding DNA: TGTGCCAGCACCCTTTACGGAGAGACCCAGTACTTC. Its protein product is CASTLYGETQYF.

The V gene is TRBV12-3 or TRBV12-4, the J gene TRBJ1-3; a possible D gene is TRBD1 (5 bases). This CDR3 contains 14 residues. Between the trimmed V and J ends, which lost 6 bases and 2 bases, there was a span of 11 bases. In nucleotides, the CDR3 is TGTGCCAGCAGGAACACAGGCACTGGAAACACCATATATTTT. Its protein is CASRNTGTGNTIYF.

The gene calls are TRBV18 and TRBJ1-6, with TRBD1 matching 7 bases. The CDR3 totals 15 residues. The V gene's germline CDR1 is KGHSH and CDR2 LQKENI. Losses at the gene ends were 5 bases for V and 7 bases for J; bases not matched to a gene: 8. The CDR3 loop reads CASSGSTGRNSPLHF. The CDR3 bases are TGTGCCAGCTCAGGTTCGACAGGGAGGAATTCACCCCTCCACTTT.

V usage is TRBV25-1 and J usage is TRBJ1-5; 7 positions match TRBD1. J lost 5 bases, V lost 6 bases, and 10 bases had no gene match. The CDR3 runs 15 residues. CDR1 MGHDK and CDR2 SYGVNS come from the germline V gene. The CDR3 reads CASSSRQGGDQPQHF. CDR3 bases: TGTGCCAGCAGCTCCCGACAGGGAGGCGATCAGCCCCAGCATTTT. Full variable domain (missing parts from reference TRBV25-1 and TRBJ1-5): EADIYQTPRYLVIGTGKKITLECSQTMGHDKMYWYQQDPGMELHLIHYSYGVNSTEKGDLSSESTVSRIRTEHFPLTLESARPSHTSQYLCASSSRQGGDQPQHFGDGTRLSIL.

The gene calls are TRBV6-6 and TRBJ2-7; unclear D gene. CDR3 length: 17 amino acids. Trimming took off 0 bases at V and 1 base at J, with 16 bases between the two ends. The germline V gene encodes CDR1 MNHNY and CDR2 SVGAGI (reference sequence). This chain's CDR3 is CASSYSRVGQKSYEQYV. The CDR3 coding sequence is TGTGCCAGCAGTTACTCGAGAGTAGGCCAAAAATCCTACGAGCAGTACGTC.

The chain joins TRBV12-3 or TRBV12-4 to TRBJ2-7; tentative D call: TRBD2 (6 bases). V was cut by 5 bases and J by 7 bases, with 15 bases left in between. CDR3 length: 13 residues. The CDR3 coding sequence is TGTGCCAGCAGTCCACGGAGGGTACGGGAGCAGTACTTC. It specifies CASSPRRVREQYF.

This clonotype came up a few times. The V and J genes are TRBV3-1 and TRBJ1-5; no definite D call. V was trimmed by 6 bases and J by 2 bases, leaving 11 bases between them. The V gene's germline CDR1 is LGHDT and CDR2 YNNKEL (reference sequence). The CDR3 contains 14 residues. The CDR3 is CASSPTLGNQPQHF. CDR3 DNA: TGTGCCAGCAGTCCGACCCTTGGCAATCAGCCCCAGCATTTT.

The CDR3 sequence: CASSSGQRIQPLHF. In DNA, the CDR3 is TGTGCCAGCAGTTCGGGACAACGAATTCAACCCCTCCACTTT. The chain combines TRBV27 with TRBJ1-6; possible D gene TRBD1, 6 bases. Trimming removed 4 bases at V and 12 bases at J, with 16 bases between. Per the germline V gene, CDR1 is MNHEY and CDR2 is SMNVEV (reference sequence). The CDR3 is 14 amino acids.

The chain links TRBV7-2 to TRBJ2-5, with TRBD2 as a possible D gene (6 bases). V was trimmed by 2 bases and J by 4 bases, leaving 14 bases between them. Germline V lookup: CDR1 SGHTA, CDR2 FQGNSA. The length of the CDR3 is 15 residues. The CDR3, as DNA: TGTGCCAGCAGCTTATTTGGGGGGTTCGGAGAGACCCAGTACTTC. It encodes CASSLFGGFGETQYF.

A few counts support this clonotype. The V call is TRBV5-6, the J call TRBJ2-7; D might be TRBD1 (5 bases). V dropped 0 bases and J dropped 7 bases, with 11 bases sitting between them. There are 13 residues in the CDR3. CDR1 SGHDT and CDR2 YYEEEE come from the germline V gene. CDR3 residues: CASSLGRGWEQYV. In nucleotides, the CDR3 is TGTGCCAGCAGCTTGGGAAGGGGATGGGAGCAGTACGTC.

The gene calls are TRBV6-1 and TRBJ2-3, with 13 bases aligning to TRBD2. CDR3 length: 17 residues. Trimming took 6 bases from V and 0 from J; bases not matched to a gene: 6. Germline V gene sequence: CDR1 MNHNS, CDR2 SASEGT. The CDR3 DNA reads TGTGCCAGCAGCGAGACTAGCGGGGGGTTTAGCACAGATACGCAGTATTTT. Its translation is CASSETSGGFSTDTQYF.